This TCR beta chain emerged from a study of cytomegalovirus exposure and HLA in healthy donors. Study-wide points: The majority of TCR sequences were rare, yet some public TCRs appeared in many donors. With DRB1 most and HLA-C fewest, TCR association rates differed between HLA loci in a later analysis. In a later analysis, a missense DCLRE1C variant was linked to TCR beta V- and J-gene trimming. A later analysis found that most CMV-associated TCR beta chains appeared HLA-restricted.

This clone appeared once. Its target is not known. The junction shows a germline mismatch at one end, possibly a read error. PCR used 60 Vbeta primers and 13 Jbeta primers. The repertoire was sequenced with immunoSEQ multiplex PCR; TCRdb's copy has only in-frame clones and lacks some. The table has 150,000 to 200,000 clones, around 83% seen once. This TCR came from a middle-aged woman in good health and CMV-seronegative. The sample comprised PBMCs.

Here the CDR3 reads CASSFGLAQGEQFF. CDR3 in DNA: TGTGCTAGCAGCTTCGGACTAGCGCAAGGGGAGCAGTTCTTC. The V and J genes are TRBV7-7 and TRBJ2-1, with 9 bases lining up with TRBD2. The CDR3 consists of 14 residues. Germline assignment: CDR1 SSHAT and CDR2 FNYEAQ (reference sequence).